Given below is one TCR beta chain in context. The data originate from a study of blood T cell repertoires in COVID-19. In the original analysis: Amplifying reference gene primers gave estimates of nucleated cell counts. Generated by immunoSEQ multiplex PCR, the TCRdb table keeps only in-frame clones and is missing some. V, J and clone size were drawn from that table, and D and trimming were deduced from the DNA. The table has approximately 82,000 clones, approximately 78% seen once. Germline CDR1 and CDR2: WNHNN and SYGVQD (reference sequence). The CDR3 totals 14 residues. V was cut by 0 bases and J by 6 bases, with 10 bases left in between.

The receptor's source is a man over 45 with active or convalescent COVID-19. The sample comprised peripheral blood. The chain couples TRBV10-1 to TRBJ2-3; D is unclear. The CDR3 DNA reads as TGCGCCAGCAGTGAGTCGGGCCCCCAGGATACGCAGTATTTT. Translated: CASSESGPQDTQYF.